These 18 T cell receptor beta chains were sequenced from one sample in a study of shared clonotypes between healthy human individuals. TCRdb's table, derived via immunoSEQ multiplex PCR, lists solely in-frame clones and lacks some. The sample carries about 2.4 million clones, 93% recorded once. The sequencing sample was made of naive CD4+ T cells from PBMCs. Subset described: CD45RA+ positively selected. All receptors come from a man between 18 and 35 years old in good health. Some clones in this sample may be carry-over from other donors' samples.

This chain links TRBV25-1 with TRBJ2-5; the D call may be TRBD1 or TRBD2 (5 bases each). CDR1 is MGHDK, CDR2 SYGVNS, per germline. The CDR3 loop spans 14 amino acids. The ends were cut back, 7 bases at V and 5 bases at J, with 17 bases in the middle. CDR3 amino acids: CASNRAGTPETQYF. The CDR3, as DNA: TGTGCCAGCAATCGGGCCGGGACCCCTGAGACCCAGTACTTC.

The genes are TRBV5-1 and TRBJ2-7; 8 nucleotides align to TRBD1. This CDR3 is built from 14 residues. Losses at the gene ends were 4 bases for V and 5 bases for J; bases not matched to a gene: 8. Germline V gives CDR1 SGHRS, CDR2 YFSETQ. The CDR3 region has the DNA TGCGCCAGCAGCGTAGGACAGGGTGGTGACGAGCAGTACTTC. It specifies CASSVGQGGDEQYF.

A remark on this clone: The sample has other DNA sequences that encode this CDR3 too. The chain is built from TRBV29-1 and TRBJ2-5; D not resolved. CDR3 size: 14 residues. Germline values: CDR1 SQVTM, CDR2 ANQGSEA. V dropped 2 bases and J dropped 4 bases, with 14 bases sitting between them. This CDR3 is CSVEIGSPGETQYF. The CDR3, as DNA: TGCAGCGTTGAAATAGGCAGCCCGGGAGAGACCCAGTACTTC.

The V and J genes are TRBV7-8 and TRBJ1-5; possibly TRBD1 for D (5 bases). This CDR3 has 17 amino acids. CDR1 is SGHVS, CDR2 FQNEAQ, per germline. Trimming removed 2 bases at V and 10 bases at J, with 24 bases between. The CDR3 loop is CASSLIPPPGRIVPQHF. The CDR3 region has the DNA TGTGCCAGCAGCTTAATCCCCCCACCGGGGCGCATAGTTCCCCAGCATTTT. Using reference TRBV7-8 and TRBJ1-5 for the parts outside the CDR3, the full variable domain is GAGVSQSPRYKVAKRGQDVALRCDPISGHVSLFWYQQALGQGPEFLTYFQNEAQLDKSGLPSDRFFAERPEGSVSTLKIQRTQQEDSAVYLCASSLIPPPGRIVPQHFGDGTRLSIL.

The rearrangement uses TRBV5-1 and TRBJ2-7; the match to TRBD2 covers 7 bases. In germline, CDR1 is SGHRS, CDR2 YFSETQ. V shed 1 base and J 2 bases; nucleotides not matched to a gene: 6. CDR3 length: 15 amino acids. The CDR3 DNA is TGCGCCAGCAGCTTGAATGGGGGGAGGGCCTACGAGCAGTACTTC. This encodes CASSLNGGRAYEQYF.

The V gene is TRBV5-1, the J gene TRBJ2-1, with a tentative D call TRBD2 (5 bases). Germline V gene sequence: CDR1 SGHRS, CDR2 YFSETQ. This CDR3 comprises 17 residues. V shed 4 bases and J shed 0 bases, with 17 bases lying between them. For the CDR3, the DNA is TGCGCCAGCAGCCAGACCCGGCGGGCTAACTCCTACAATGAGCAGTTCTTC. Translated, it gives CASSQTRRANSYNEQFF.

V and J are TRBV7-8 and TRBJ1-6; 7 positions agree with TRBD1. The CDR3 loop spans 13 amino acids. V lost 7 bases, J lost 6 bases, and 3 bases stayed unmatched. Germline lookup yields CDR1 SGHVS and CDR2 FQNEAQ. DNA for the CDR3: TGTGCCAGCACCGGGACAGTTAATTCACCCCTCCACTTT. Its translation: CASTGTVNSPLHF.

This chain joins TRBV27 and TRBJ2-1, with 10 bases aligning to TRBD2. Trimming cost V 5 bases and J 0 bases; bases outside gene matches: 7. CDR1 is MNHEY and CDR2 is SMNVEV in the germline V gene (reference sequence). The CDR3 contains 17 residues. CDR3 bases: TGTGCCAGCAGTCCCACCCTAGCGGGGGTCTCCTACAATGAGCAGTTCTTC. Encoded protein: CASSPTLAGVSYNEQFF.

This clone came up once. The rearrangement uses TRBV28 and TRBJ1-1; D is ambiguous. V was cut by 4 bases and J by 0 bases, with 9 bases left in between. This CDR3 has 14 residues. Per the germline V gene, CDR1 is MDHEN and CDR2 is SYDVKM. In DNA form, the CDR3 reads TGTGCCAGCAGTTCAACAAAAATGAACACTGAAGCTTTCTTT. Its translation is CASSSTKMNTEAFF.

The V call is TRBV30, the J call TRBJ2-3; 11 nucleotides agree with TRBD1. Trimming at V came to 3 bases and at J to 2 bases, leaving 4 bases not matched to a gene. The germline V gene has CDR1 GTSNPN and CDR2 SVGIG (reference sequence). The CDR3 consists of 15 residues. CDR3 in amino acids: CAWSGQGASTDTQYF. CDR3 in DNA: TGTGCCTGGAGCGGACAGGGGGCTTCCACAGATACGCAGTATTTT.

CDR3: CASSFSWETQYF. Written as DNA, the CDR3 is TGTGCCAGCAGCTTCAGTTGGGAGACCCAGTACTTC. The chain uses TRBV7-2 and TRBJ2-5; D call uncertain. Germline lookup yields CDR1 SGHTA and CDR2 FQGNSA. Trimming cost V 3 bases and J 5 bases, with 7 bases left between them. This CDR3 contains 12 residues.

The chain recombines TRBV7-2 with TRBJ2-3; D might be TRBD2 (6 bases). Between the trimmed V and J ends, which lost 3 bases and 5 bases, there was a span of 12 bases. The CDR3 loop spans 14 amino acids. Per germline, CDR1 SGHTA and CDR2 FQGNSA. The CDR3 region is CASSLRRGLDTQYF. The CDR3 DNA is TGTGCCAGCAGCTTGAGGCGGGGCTTAGATACGCAGTATTTT.

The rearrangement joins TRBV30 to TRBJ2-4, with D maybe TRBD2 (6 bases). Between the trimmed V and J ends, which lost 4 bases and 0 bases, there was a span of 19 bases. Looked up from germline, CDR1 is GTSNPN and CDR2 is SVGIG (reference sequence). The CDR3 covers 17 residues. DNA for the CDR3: TGTGCCTGGACACCGGGACTGAAGATACTAGCCAAAAACATTCAGTACTTC. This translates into CAWTPGLKILAKNIQYF.

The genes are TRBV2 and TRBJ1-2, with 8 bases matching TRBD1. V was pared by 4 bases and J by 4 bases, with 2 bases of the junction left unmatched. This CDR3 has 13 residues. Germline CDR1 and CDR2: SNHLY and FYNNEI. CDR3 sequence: CASSGQGSYGYTF. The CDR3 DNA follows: TGTGCCAGCAGTGGACAGGGGAGCTATGGCTACACCTTC. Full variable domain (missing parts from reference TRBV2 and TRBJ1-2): EPEVTQTPSHQVTQMGQEVILRCVPISNHLYFYWYRQILGQKVEFLVSFYNNEISEKSEIFDDQFSVERPDGSNFTLKIRSTKLEDSAMYFCASSGQGSYGYTFGSGTRLTVV.

The CDR3 protein is CASSRGTSGRDPGQFF. The CDR3 coding sequence is TGCGCCAGCAGCCGTGGGACTAGCGGGAGGGACCCCGGGCAGTTCTTC. The chain couples TRBV5-1 to TRBJ2-1; 16 bases line up with TRBD2. CDR3 size: 16 residues. Germline CDR1 SGHRS, CDR2 YFSETQ. The V gene end was trimmed by 4 bases and the J gene end by 12 bases; junction bases not matched to a gene: 10.

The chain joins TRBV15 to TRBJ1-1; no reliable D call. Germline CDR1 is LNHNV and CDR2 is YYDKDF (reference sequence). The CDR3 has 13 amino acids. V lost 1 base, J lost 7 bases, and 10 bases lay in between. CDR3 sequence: CATSRVQNREAFF. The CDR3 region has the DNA TGTGCCACCAGCAGAGTTCAGAACCGTGAAGCTTTCTTT.

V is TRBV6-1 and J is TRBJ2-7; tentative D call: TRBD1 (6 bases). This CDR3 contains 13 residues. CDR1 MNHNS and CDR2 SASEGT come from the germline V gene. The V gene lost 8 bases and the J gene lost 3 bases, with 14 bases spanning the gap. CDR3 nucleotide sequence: TGTGCCAGCGTAAACAGGGACGACTACGAGCAGTACTTC. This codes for CASVNRDDYEQYF.

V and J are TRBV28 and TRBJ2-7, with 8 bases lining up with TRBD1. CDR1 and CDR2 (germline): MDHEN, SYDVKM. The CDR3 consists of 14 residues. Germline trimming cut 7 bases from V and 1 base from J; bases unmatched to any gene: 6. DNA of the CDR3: TGTGCCAGCACCCCGGGACAGGCGTCCTACGAGCAGTACTTC. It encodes CASTPGQASYEQYF.